In this sample, the clone carrying this T cell receptor (beta chain) turned up once. The authors' processing: It was from reference gene primer amplification that nucleated cell counts were estimated. TCRdb's table, derived via immunoSEQ multiplex PCR, lists solely in-frame clones and lacks some. The V and J calls and clone size come from that table; D and trimming were worked out from the DNA. The table has approximately 450,000 clones, about 89% seen once. This entry comes from a study of blood T cell repertoires in COVID-19. Turning to the study itself: The origin of the acute and convalescent COVID-19 samples was the United States, Italy and Spain. In each case, the material was cDNA or gDNA derived from T cells, B-cell-depleted T cells, or PBMCs.

Sample: peripheral blood. The receptor was isolated from a woman younger than 45 with acute or convalescent COVID-19.

CDR3 residues: CASSGGTWRNEQFF. The CDR3, as DNA: TGTGCCAGCAGTGGCGGGACGTGGCGGAATGAGCAGTTCTTC. The genes are TRBV28 and TRBJ2-1; perhaps TRBD2 as D (6 bases). The CDR3 has 14 residues. Germline V gives CDR1 MDHEN, CDR2 SYDVKM. V gave up 5 bases and J gave up 7 bases, with 15 bases separating them.